This T cell receptor (beta chain) was sequenced for a study of cytomegalovirus exposure and HLA in healthy donors. Across the study: A prior study identified roughly 110 million unique TCR beta sequences from some 180 million T cells.

Germline assignment: CDR1 KGHSH and CDR2 LQKENI. This CDR3 region has 16 residues. After removal of 6 bases from V and 3 bases from J, the junction contained 10 bases not matched to a gene. General study findings and limits: Certain sequence variants were highly shared and formed a cluster, and this cluster was likely a sequencing artifact. Among TCR beta chains, those listed as cytomegalovirus-associated numbered about 150.

60 Vbeta and 13 Jbeta primers were used in PCR. This table comes from immunoSEQ multiplex PCR, and its TCRdb copy is limited to in-frame clones, with some not included. This table holds approximately 190,000 clones, around four fifths found once. As to this clone: The antigen is undetermined.

The receptor's source is a woman younger than 30 in good health and CMV-seronegative. The rearrangement joins TRBV18 to TRBJ2-5; 10 bases fit TRBD2. Sequenced: PBMCs. The DNA of the CDR3 is TGTGCCAGCTCGCATCTAGCGGGAGATAGGAAAGAGACCCAGTACTTC. Translated: CASSHLAGDRKETQYF.